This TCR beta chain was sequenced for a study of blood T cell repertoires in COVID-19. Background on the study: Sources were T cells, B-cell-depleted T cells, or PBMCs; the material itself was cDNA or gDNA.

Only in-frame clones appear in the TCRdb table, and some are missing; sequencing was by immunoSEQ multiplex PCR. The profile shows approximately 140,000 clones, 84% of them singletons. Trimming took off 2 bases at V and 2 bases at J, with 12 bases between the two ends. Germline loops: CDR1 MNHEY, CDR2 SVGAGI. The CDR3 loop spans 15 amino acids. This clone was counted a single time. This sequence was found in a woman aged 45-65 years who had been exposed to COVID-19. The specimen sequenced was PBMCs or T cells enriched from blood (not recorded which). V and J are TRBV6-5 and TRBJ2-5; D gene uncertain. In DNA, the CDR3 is TGTGCCAGCAGTTACATAAGACGGGTACAAGAGACCCAGTACTTC. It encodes CASSYIRRVQETQYF.